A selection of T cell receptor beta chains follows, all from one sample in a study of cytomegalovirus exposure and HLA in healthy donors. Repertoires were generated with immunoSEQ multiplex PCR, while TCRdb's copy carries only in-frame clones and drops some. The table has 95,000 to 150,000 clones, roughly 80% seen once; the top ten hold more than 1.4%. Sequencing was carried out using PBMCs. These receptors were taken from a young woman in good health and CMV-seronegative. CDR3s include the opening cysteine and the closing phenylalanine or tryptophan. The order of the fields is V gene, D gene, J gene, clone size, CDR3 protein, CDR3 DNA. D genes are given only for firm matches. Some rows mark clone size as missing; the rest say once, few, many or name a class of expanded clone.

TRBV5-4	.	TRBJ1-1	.	CASSFSRGNTEAFF	TGTGCCAGCAGCTTTAGTCGGGGGAACACTGAAGCTTTCTTT
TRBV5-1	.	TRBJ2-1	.	CASSPGGIYNEQFF	TGCGCCAGCAGCCCTGGAGGGATCTACAATGAGCAGTTCTTC
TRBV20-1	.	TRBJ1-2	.	CSVRTYYGYTF	TGCAGTGTGCGAACGTACTATGGCTACACCTTC
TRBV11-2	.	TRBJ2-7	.	CASSPAYEQYF	TGTGCCAGCAGCCCCGCCTACGAGCAGTACTTC
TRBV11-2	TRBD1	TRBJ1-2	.	CASSPGGQSLYGYTF	TGTGCCAGCAGCCCTGGGGGACAGAGCCTCTATGGCTACACCTTC
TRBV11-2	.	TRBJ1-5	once	CASSYTGWGSNQPQHF	TGTGCCAGCAGCTATACAGGGTGGGGCAGCAATCAGCCCCAGCATTTT
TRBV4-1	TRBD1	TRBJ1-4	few	CASSQGGQGAEKLFF	TGCGCCAGCAGCCAAGGGGGACAGGGGGCTGAAAAACTGTTTTTT
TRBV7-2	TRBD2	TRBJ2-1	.	CASLPSGSSYNEQFF	TGTGCCAGCCTCCCCAGCGGGAGCTCCTACAATGAGCAGTTCTTC
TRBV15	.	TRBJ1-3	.	CATSRDPERGNTIYF	TGTGCCACCAGCAGAGATCCCGAGAGGGGAAACACCATATATTTT
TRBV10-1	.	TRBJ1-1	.	CASRDTLGTEAFF	TGCGCCAGCAGGGACACCCTGGGCACTGAAGCTTTCTTT
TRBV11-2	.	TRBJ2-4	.	CASSSGELAKNIQYF	TGTGCCAGCAGCTCGGGGGAATTAGCCAAAAACATTCAGTACTTC
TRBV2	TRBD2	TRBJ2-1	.	CASSEGTSGINEQFF	TGTGCCAGCAGTGAAGGGACTAGCGGGATCAATGAGCAGTTCTTC
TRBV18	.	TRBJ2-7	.	CASLAGGSYEQYF	TGTGCCAGCTTAGCCGGTGGCTCCTACGAGCAGTACTTC
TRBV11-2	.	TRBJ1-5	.	CASSLPGFNQPQHF	TGTGCCAGCAGCTTACCGGGTTTCAATCAGCCCCAGCATTTT
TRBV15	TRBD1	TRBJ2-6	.	CATSRDPGTGANGLTF	TGTGCCACCAGCAGAGATCCGGGGACAGGGGCCAACGGCCTGACTTTC
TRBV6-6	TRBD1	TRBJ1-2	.	CASSPPGQGGDGYTF	TGTGCCAGCAGTCCTCCGGGACAGGGGGGTGATGGCTACACCTTC
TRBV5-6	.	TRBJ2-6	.	CASSTDTTGANGLTF	TGTGCCAGCAGCACCGACACCACTGGGGCCAACGGCCTGACTTTC
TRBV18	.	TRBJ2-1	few	CASSLASSYNEQFF	TGTGCCAGCTCCTTAGCAAGCTCCTACAATGAGCAGTTCTTC
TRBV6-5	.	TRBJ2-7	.	CASSQPNTFTYEQYF	TGTGCCAGCAGCCAACCCAACACCTTTACCTACGAGCAGTACTTC
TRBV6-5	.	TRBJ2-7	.	CASSYIAHSASYEQYF	TGTGCCAGCAGTTATATCGCACACAGTGCCTCCTACGAGCAGTACTTC
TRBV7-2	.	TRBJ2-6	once	CASRPTPSGANVLTF	TGTGCCAGCAGACCAACCCCTAGTGGGGCCAACGTCCTGACTTTC
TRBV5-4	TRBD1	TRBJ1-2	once	CASSPPRQGKNYGYTF	TGTGCCAGCAGCCCGCCCCGACAGGGCAAAAACTATGGCTACACCTTC
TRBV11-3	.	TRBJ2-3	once	CASSLDLTDTQYF	TGTGCCAGCAGCTTAGACCTCACAGATACGCAGTATTTT
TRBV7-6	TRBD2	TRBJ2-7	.	CASSVRLAGGPSAEQYF	TGTGCCAGCAGCGTACGACTAGCGGGAGGCCCCTCGGCCGAGCAGTACTTC
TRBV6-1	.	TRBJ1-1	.	CASTPNTEAFF	TGTGCCAGCACCCCTAACACTGAAGCTTTCTTT
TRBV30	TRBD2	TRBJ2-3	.	CAWTGTRHTDTQYF	TGTGCCTGGACCGGGACTAGGCACACAGATACGCAGTATTTT
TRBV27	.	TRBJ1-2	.	CASGRVPGGYTF	TGTGCCAGCGGCCGGGTTCCGGGGGGCTACACCTTC
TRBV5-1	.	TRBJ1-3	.	CASSLGDWDTIYF	TGCGCCAGCAGCCTAGGGGACTGGGACACCATATATTTT
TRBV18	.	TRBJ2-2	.	CASSPTRYWSVTGELFF	TGTGCCAGCTCACCCACCAGGTACTGGTCGGTCACCGGGGAGCTGTTTTTT
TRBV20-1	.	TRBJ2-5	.	CSYPRGETQYF	TGCAGTTATCCTAGGGGAGAGACCCAGTACTTC
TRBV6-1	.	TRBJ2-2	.	CASSRSTGELFF	TGTGCCAGCAGTCGGTCAACCGGGGAGCTGTTTTTT
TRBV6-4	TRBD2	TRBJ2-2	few	CASRTSGDTGELFF	TGTGCCAGCCGGACTAGCGGGGACACCGGGGAGCTGTTTTTT
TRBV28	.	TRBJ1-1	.	CASSLDVGLNTEAFF	TGTGCCAGCAGTTTAGATGTGGGCCTGAACACTGAAGCTTTCTTT
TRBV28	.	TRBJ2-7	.	CASTPRGSLHQQYF	TGTGCCAGCACTCCTCGGGGGAGTCTCCACCAGCAGTACTTC
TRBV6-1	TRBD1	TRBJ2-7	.	CASSELAGGVSEQYF	TGTGCCAGCAGTGAGTTGGCAGGGGGCGTTTCCGAGCAGTACTTC
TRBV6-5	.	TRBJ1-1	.	CASSYEGGNTEAFF	TGTGCCAGCAGTTACGAGGGCGGGAACACTGAAGCTTTCTTT
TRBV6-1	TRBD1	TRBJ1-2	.	CASSVGQGAIAGGYTF	TGTGCCAGCAGTGTCGGACAGGGGGCGATTGCCGGCGGCTACACCTTC
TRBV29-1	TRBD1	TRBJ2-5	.	CSVGTGEETQYF	TGCAGCGTAGGGACAGGCGAAGAGACCCAGTACTTC
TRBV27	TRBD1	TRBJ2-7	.	CASGQGHHEQYF	TGTGCCAGCGGACAGGGCCATCATGAGCAGTACTTC
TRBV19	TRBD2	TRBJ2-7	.	CASSGRERAYEQYF	TGTGCCAGTAGTGGGAGGGAGAGGGCCTACGAGCAGTACTTC
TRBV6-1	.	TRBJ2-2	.	CASSQDRNTGELFF	TGTGCCAGCAGTCAGGACAGAAACACCGGGGAGCTGTTTTTT
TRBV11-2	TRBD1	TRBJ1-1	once	CASSLPGTGNTEAFF	TGTGCCAGCAGCTTGCCCGGGACAGGGAACACTGAAGCTTTCTTT
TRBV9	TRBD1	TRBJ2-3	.	CASSVEFRDRGPTDTQYF	TGTGCCAGCAGCGTAGAATTCCGGGACAGGGGGCCCACAGATACGCAGTATTTT
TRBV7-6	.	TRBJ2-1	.	CASSLARGSYNEQFF	TGTGCCAGCAGCTTGGCCAGGGGTTCCTACAATGAGCAGTTCTTC
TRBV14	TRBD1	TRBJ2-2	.	CASKTGTVNTGELFF	TGTGCCAGCAAGACCGGGACAGTTAACACCGGGGAGCTGTTTTTT
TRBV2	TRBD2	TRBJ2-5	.	CASSEPGTIPPESQYF	TGTGCCAGCAGTGAACCTGGGACTATCCCCCCGGAGAGCCAGTACTTC
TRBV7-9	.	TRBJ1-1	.	CASRQTGDTEAFF	TGTGCCAGCAGACAGACAGGCGACACTGAAGCTTTCTTT
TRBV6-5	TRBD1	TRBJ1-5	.	CASSYSEDRRNQPQHF	TGTGCCAGCAGTTACTCGGAGGACAGGAGAAACCAGCCCCAGCATTTT
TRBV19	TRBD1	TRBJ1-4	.	CASSYHRGGDEKLFF	TGTGCCAGTAGCTACCACAGGGGGGGCGATGAAAAACTGTTTTTT
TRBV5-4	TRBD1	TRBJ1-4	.	CASSSPGQGVEKLFF	TGTGCCAGCAGCTCCCCCGGACAGGGGGTTGAAAAACTGTTTTTT
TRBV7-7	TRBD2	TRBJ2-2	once	CASSLTSGSPGELFF	TGTGCCAGCAGCTTAACTAGCGGGAGTCCCGGGGAGCTGTTTTTT
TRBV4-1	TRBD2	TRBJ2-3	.	CASSQYGRPADTQYF	TGCGCCAGCAGCCAATACGGGAGGCCCGCAGATACGCAGTATTTT
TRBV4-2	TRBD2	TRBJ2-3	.	CASSQGASGRLADTQYF	TGTGCCAGCAGCCAAGGAGCAAGCGGGAGGTTAGCAGATACGCAGTATTTT
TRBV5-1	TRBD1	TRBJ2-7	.	CASSLGAGTDYEQYF	TGCGCCAGCAGCTTGGGGGCCGGGACAGACTACGAGCAGTACTTC
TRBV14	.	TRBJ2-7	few	CASSQGGVFYEQYF	TGTGCCAGCAGCCAAGGGGGGGTATTTTACGAGCAGTACTTC
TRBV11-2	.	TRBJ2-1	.	CASSLGNEVSSYNEQFF	TGTGCCAGCAGCTTAGGAAATGAGGTTAGCTCCTACAATGAGCAGTTCTTC
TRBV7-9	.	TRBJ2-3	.	CASTELPDTQYF	TGTGCCAGCACAGAACTACCAGATACGCAGTATTTT
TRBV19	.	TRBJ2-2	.	CASSIQGNGELFF	TGTGCCAGTAGTATTCAGGGGAACGGGGAGCTGTTTTTT